This TCR beta chain was profiled in a study of T cells after yellow fever vaccination. With 2 bases removed from V and 5 bases from J, the gap between germline ends came to 16 bases. CDR3 size: 15 residues. Germline V CDR1 and CDR2: SGHRS, YFSETQ. TCR cDNA was made by 5'RACE template switching, adding a universal primer site and UMIs. TCRdb called the 5' RACE reads again in MiXCR, with one record for every CDR3 protein. Among about 400,000 distinct CDR3 sequences, roughly 6.2% were seen once, and the ten largest hold roughly 15%. This clonotype has ten or more counts. The clonotype originates from a man aged 25 to 40 who received the YFV17D yellow fever vaccine. The V and J genes are TRBV5-1 and TRBJ1-1, with no clear D. Sequenced here: PBMCs, sampled 5 days after the yellow fever booster vaccination. CDR3 DNA sequence: TGCGCCAGCAGCTTTCAGCCAGATTTCTCGACTGAAGCTTTCTTT. Its translation: CASSFQPDFSTEAFF.